Given below is one TCR beta chain in context. Its antigen is undetermined. This sample stems from a study of graft-versus-host responses after intestinal transplantation. About the research overall: Grafts that recipients had were multivisceral, liver-intestinal, or isolated intestinal transplants. The recipients all started with anti-thymocyte globulin induction and then took tacrolimus and steroids for 2 to 4 years.

The study, taken as a whole, reports: GvH clones occurred in recipient marrow; some first appeared in ileum or blood. Early after transplant, HvG declines were associated with peak levels of circulating GvH clones.

TCRdb's table, derived via immunoSEQ multiplex PCR, lists solely in-frame clones and lacks some. The sample consists of 35,000 to 45,000 clones, over 85% of them appearing once. Trimming took off 5 bases at V and 8 bases at J, with 13 bases between the two ends. CDR1 and CDR2 (germline): SNHLY, FYNNEI. This CDR3 spans 13 amino acids. V usage is TRBV2 and J usage is TRBJ2-1; D perhaps matches TRBD2 (6 bases). The source is a human patient who received an intestinal transplant, so some T cells may come from the graft donor. The starting material was PBMCs, obtained around 730 days after intestinal transplantation. CDR3: CASSKGLADEQFF. The DNA for the CDR3 is TGTGCCAGCAGTAAGGGACTCGCGGATGAGCAGTTCTTC. The entire variable domain, with the rest obtained from reference TRBV2 and TRBJ2-1, is as follows: EPEVTQTPSHQVTQMGQEVILRCVPISNHLYFYWYRQILGQKVEFLVSFYNNEISEKSEIFDDQFSVERPDGSNFTLKIRSTKLEDSAMYFCASSKGLADEQFFGPGTRLTVL.